Sequencing of this T cell receptor (beta chain) was carried out in a study of blood T cell repertoires in COVID-19. Study at large: PBMCs, B-cell-depleted T cells, or T cells were the source of the cDNA or gDNA that made up the material.

Germline lookup yields CDR1 GTSNPN and CDR2 SVGIG (reference sequence). Trimming cost V 0 bases and J 6 bases, with 11 bases left between them. This CDR3 spans 14 amino acids. As for this clone: Within the sample, other DNA sequences also encode this same CDR3.

Sequenced by immunoSEQ multiplex PCR; TCRdb stores in-frame clones only, minus some. The sample includes about 110,000 clones, around 90% of them seen just once. The chain joins TRBV30 to TRBJ1-4, with unresolved D. The sample was peripheral blood. The receptor comes from a human donor in a cohort sampled during active COVID-19. The CDR3 bases are TGTGCCTGGAGTGTGGTTAGAGAGCATGAAAAACTGTTTTTT. This encodes CAWSVVREHEKLFF.